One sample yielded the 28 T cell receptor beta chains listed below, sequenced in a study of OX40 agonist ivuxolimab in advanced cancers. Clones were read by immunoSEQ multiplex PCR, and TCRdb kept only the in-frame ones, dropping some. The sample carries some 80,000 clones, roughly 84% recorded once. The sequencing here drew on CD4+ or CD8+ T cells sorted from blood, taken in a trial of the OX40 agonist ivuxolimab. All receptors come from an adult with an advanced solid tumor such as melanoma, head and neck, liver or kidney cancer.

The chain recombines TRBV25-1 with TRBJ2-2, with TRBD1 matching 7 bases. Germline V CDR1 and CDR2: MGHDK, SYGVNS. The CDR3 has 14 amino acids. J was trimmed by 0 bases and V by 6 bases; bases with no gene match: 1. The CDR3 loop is CASRGQTNTGELFF. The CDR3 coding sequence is TGTGCCAGCAGGGGACAGACGAACACCGGGGAGCTGTTTTTT.

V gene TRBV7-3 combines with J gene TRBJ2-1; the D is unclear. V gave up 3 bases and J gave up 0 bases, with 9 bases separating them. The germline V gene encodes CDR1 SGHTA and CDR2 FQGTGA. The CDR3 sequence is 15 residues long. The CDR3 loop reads CASSFGQSSYNEQFF. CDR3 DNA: TGTGCCAGCAGCTTCGGTCAGTCCTCCTACAATGAGCAGTTCTTC.

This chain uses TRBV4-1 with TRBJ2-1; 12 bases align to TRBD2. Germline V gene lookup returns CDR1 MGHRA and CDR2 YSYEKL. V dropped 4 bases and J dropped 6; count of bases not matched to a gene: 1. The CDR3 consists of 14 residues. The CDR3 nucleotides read TGCGCCAGCAGCCCGGGACTAGCGGGCAATGAGCAGTTCTTC. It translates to CASSPGLAGNEQFF.

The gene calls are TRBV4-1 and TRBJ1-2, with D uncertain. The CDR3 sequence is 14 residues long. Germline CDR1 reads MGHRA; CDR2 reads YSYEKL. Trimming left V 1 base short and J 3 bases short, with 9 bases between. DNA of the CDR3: TGCGCCAGCAGCCAAGGTGAGGGAGACTATGGCTACACCTTC. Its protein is CASSQGEGDYGYTF.

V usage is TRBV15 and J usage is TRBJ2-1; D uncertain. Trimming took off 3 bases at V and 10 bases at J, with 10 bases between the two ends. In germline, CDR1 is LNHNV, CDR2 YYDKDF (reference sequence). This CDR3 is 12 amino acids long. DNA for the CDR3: TGTGCCACCAGCAGGGCGGATGGGGAGCAGTTCTTC. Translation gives CATSRADGEQFF.

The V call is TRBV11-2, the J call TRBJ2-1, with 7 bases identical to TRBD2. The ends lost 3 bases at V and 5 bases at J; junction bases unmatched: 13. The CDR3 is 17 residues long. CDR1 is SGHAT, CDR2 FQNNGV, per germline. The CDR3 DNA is TGTGCCAGCAGCTTGACCCGTCTTGGGGGGGGTAACAATGAGCAGTTCTTC. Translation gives CASSLTRLGGGNNEQFF.

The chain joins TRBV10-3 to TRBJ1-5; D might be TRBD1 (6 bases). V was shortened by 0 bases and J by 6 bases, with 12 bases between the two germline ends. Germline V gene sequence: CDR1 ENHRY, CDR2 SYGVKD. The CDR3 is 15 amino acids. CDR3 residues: CAISESGTTSQPQHF. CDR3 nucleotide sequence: TGTGCCATCAGTGAGTCCGGGACAACAAGTCAGCCCCAGCATTTT.

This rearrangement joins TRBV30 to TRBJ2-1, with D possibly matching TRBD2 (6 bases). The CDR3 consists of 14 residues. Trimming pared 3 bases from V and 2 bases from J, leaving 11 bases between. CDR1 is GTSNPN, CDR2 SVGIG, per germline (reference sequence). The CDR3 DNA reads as TGTGCCTGGAGACGGGGGATGACCTACAATGAGCAGTTCTTC. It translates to CAWRRGMTYNEQFF.

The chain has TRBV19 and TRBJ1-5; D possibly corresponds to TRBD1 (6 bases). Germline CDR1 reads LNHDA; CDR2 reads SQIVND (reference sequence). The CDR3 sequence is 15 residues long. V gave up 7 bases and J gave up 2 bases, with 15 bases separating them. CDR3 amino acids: CASNAGTLGNQPQHF. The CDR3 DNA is TGTGCCAGTAACGCCGGGACATTGGGCAATCAGCCCCAGCATTTT.

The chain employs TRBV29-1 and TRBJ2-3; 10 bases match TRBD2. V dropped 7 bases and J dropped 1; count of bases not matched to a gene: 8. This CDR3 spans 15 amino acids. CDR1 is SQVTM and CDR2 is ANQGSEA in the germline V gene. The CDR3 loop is CSAPGSGGGTDTQYF. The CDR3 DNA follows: TGCAGCGCCCCCGGCAGCGGGGGGGGCACAGATACGCAGTATTTT.

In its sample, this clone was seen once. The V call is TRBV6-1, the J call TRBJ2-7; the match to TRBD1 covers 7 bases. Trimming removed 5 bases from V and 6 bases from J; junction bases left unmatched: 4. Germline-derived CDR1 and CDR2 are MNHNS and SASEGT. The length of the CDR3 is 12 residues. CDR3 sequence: CASSSRGSEQYF. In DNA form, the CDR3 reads TGTGCCAGCAGTTCCAGGGGGTCCGAGCAGTACTTC.

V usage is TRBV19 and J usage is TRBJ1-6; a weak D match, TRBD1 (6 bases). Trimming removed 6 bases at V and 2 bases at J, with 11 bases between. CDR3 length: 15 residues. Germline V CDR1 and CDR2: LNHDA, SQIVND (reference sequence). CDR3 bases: TGTGCCAGTAGGACGACAGGTACCTATAATTCACCCCTCCACTTT. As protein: CASRTTGTYNSPLHF.

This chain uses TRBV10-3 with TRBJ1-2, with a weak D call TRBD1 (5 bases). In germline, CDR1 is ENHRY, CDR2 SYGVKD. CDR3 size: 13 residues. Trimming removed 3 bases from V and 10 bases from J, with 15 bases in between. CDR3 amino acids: CAISELVAGPYTF. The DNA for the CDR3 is TGTGCCATCAGTGAACTCGTGGCAGGGCCCTACACCTTC.

The CDR3 sequence is CASRDRDRVYEQYF. The CDR3 region has the DNA TGTGCCAGCCGCGACCGGGACAGGGTCTACGAGCAGTACTTC. The chain is built from TRBV19 and TRBJ2-7, with 9 bases aligning to TRBD1. CDR3 length: 14 amino acids. Trimming removed 9 bases from V and 3 bases from J; junction bases left unmatched: 9. Germline CDR1 and CDR2: LNHDA and SQIVND (reference sequence).

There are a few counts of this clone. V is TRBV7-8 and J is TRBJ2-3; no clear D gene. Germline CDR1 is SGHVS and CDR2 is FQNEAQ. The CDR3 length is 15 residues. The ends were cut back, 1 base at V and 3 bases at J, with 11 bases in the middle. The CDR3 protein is CASSLGPTLTDTQYF. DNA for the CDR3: TGTGCCAGCAGCTTAGGCCCGACCCTAACAGATACGCAGTATTTT.

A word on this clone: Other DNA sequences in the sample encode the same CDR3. The CDR3 DNA reads TGCAGCGTTGCTCGGGGGTCTAGCACAGATACGCAGTATTTT. Its translation: CSVARGSSTDTQYF. The chain uses TRBV29-1 and TRBJ2-3, with a possible D match to TRBD2 (6 bases). The V and J ends lost 4 bases and 0 bases respectively, with 11 bases between them. Germline CDR1 SQVTM, CDR2 ANQGSEA. The CDR3 is 14 amino acids.

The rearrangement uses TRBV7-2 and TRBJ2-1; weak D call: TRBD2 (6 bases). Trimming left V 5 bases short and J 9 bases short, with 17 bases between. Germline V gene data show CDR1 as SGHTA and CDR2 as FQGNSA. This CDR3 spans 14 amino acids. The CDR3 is CASSPRRLVSEQFF. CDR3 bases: TGTGCCAGCAGCCCCCGGCGACTAGTTAGTGAGCAGTTCTTC.

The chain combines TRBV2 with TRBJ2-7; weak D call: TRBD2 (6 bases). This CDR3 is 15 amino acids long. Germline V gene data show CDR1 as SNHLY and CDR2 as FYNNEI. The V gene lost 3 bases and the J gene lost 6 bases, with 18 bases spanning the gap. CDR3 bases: TGTGCCAGCAGTGATGGGGGGTCCCCCTTGGGCGAGCAGTACGTC. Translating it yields CASSDGGSPLGEQYV.

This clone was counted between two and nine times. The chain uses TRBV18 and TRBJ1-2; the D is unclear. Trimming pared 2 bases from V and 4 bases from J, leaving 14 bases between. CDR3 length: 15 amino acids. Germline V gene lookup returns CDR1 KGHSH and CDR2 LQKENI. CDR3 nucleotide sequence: TGTGCCAGCTCACCAGGTCCCGTGGATCTCTATGGCTACACCTTC. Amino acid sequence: CASSPGPVDLYGYTF. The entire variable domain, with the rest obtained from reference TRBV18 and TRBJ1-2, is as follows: NAGVMQNPRHLVRRRGQEARLRCSPMKGHSHVYWYRQLPEEGLKFMVYLQKENIIDESGMPKERFSAEFPKEGPSILRIQQVVRGDSAAYFCASSPGPVDLYGYTFGSGTRLTVV.

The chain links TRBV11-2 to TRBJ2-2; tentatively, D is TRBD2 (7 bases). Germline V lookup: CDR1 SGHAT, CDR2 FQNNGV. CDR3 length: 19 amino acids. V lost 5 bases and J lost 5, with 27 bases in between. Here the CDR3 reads CASSRGDIAYWKATGELFF. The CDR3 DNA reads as TGTGCCAGCAGCCGGGGGGACATAGCCTACTGGAAGGCTACCGGGGAGCTGTTTTTT.

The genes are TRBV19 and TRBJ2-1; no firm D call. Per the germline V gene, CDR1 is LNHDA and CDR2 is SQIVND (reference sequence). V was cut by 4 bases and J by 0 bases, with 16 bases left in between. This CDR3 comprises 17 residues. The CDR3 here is CASSTVYSHSSYNEQFF. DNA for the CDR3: TGTGCCAGTAGTACCGTTTACAGCCATAGCTCCTACAATGAGCAGTTCTTC. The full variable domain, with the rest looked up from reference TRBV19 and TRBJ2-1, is DGGITQSPKYLFRKEGQNVTLSCEQNLNHDAMYWYRQDPGQGLRLIYYSQIVNDFQKGDIAEGYSVSREKKESFPLTVTSAQKNPTAFYLCASSTVYSHSSYNEQFFGPGTRLTVL.

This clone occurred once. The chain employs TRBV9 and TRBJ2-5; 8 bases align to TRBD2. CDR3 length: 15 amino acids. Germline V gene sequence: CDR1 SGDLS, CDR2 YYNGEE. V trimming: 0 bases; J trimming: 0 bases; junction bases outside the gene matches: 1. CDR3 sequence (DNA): TGTGCCAGCAGCGTAGCGGGAGGGTACCAAGAGACCCAGTACTTC. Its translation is CASSVAGGYQETQYF.

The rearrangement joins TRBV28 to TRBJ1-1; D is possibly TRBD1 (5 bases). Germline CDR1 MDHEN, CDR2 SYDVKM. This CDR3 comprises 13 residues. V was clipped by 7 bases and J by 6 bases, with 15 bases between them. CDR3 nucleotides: TGTGCCAGCAACGCGGGACTCAGAGCTGAAGCTTTCTTT. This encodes CASNAGLRAEAFF.

The DNA for the CDR3 is TGCGCCAGCAGTGCCGGACAGGGCAGCAATCAGCCCCAGCATTTT. Translation: CASSAGQGSNQPQHF. The V gene is TRBV10-1, the J gene TRBJ1-5, with 8 nucleotides matching TRBD1. This CDR3 comprises 15 residues. CDR1 and CDR2 from the germline V gene are WNHNN and SYGVQD (reference sequence). Trimming removed 4 bases from V and 1 base from J; junction bases left unmatched: 3.

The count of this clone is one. CDR3 loop: CASSVGQSYNSPLHF. The CDR3 DNA reads as TGTGCCAGCAGTGTGGGACAGTCATATAATTCACCCCTCCACTTT. The chain is built from TRBV2 and TRBJ1-6; 7 positions match TRBD1. Germline V gene data show CDR1 as SNHLY and CDR2 as FYNNEI. The V and J ends lost 4 bases and 4 bases, in that order; junction bases with no gene match: 4. The CDR3 is 15 amino acids.

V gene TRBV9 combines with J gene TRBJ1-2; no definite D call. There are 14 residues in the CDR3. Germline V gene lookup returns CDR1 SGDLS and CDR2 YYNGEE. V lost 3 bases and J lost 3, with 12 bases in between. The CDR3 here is CASSAGGRHYGYTF. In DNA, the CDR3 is TGTGCCAGCAGCGCTGGTGGCCGGCACTATGGCTACACCTTC. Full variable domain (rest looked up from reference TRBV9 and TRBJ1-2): DSGVTQTPKHLITATGQRVTLRCSPRSGDLSVYWYQQSLDQGLQFLIQYYNGEERAKGNILERFSAQQFPDLHSELNLSSLELGDSALYFCASSAGGRHYGYTFGSGTRLTVV.

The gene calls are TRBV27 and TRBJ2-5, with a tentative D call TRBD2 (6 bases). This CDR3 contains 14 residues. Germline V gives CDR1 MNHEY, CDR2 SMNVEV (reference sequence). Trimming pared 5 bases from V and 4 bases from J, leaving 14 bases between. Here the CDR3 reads CASSTRLGGETQYF. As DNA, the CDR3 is TGTGCCAGCAGTACCAGACTGGGGGGAGAGACCCAGTACTTC.

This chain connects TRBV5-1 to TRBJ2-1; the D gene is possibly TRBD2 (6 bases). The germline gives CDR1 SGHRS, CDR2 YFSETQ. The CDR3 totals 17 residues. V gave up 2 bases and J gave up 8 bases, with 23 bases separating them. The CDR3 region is CASSLFGPPTTGDEQFF. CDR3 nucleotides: TGCGCCAGCAGCTTATTTGGACCACCAACAACGGGGGATGAGCAGTTCTTC.